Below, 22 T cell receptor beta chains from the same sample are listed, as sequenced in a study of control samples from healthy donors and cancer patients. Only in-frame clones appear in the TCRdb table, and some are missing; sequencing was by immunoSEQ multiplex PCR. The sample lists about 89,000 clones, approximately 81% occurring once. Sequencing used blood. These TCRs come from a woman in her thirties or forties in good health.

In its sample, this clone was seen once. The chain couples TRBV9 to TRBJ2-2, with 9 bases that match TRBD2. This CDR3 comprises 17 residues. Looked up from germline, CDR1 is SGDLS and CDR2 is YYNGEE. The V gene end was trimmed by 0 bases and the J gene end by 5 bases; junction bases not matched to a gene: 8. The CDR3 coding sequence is TGTGCCAGCAGCGTAGTGCCAGCGGGGGGCGGGACCGGGGAGCTGTTTTTT. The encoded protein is CASSVVPAGGGTGELFF.

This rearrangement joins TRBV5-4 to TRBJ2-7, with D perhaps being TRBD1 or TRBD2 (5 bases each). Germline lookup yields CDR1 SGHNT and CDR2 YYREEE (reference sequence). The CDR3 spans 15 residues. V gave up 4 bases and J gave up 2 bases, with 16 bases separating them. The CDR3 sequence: CASSIGTVGTYEQYF. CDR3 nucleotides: TGTGCCAGCAGCATCGGGACGGTCGGAACCTACGAGCAGTACTTC.

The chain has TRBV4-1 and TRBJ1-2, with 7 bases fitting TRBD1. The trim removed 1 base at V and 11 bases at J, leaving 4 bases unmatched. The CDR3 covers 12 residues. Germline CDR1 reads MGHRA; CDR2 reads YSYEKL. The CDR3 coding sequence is TGCGCCAGCAGCCAAGGGAGGGGGCAGTACACCTTC. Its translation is CASSQGRGQYTF.

The CDR3 protein is CASSPGTGSMNTEAFF. In DNA, the CDR3 is TGCGCCAGCAGCCCGGGGACAGGGAGCATGAACACTGAAGCTTTCTTT. The V gene is TRBV5-1, the J gene TRBJ1-1, with 9 bases identical to TRBD1. V shed 4 bases and J 0 bases; nucleotides not matched to a gene: 7. The CDR3 loop spans 16 amino acids. Germline CDR1 SGHRS, CDR2 YFSETQ.

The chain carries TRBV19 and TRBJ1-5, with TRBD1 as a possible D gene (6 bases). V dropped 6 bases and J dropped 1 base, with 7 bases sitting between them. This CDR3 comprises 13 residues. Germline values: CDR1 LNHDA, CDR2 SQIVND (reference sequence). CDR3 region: CASRQGSNQPQHF. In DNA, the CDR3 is TGTGCCAGTAGACAGGGAAGCAATCAGCCCCAGCATTTT. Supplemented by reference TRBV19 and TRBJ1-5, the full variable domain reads DGGITQSPKYLFRKEGQNVTLSCEQNLNHDAMYWYRQDPGQGLRLIYYSQIVNDFQKGDIAEGYSVSREKKESFPLTVTSAQKNPTAFYLCASRQGSNQPQHFGDGTRLSIL.

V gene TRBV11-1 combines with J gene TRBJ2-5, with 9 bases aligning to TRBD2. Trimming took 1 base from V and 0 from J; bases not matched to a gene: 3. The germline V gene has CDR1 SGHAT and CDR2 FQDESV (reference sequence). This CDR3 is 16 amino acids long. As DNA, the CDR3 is TGTGCCAGCAGCTTAGAACTAGCGGGTGACCAAGAGACCCAGTACTTC. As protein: CASSLELAGDQETQYF.

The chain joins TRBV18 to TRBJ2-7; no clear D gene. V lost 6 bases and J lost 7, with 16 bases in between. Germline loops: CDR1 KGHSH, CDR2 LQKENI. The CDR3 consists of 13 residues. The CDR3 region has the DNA TGTGCCAGCTCCCCCGGGTTGAAGGAAGAGCAGTACTTC. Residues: CASSPGLKEEQYF.

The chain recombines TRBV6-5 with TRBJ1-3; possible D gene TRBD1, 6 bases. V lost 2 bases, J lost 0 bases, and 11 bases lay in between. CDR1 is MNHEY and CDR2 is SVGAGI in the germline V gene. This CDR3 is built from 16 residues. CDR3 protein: CASSYTGRSSGNTIYF. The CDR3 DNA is TGTGCCAGCAGTTACACAGGGCGAAGCTCTGGAAACACCATATATTTT.

The CDR3 DNA sequence: TGTGCCAGCAGCTTGGGACAGAACCAAGAGACCCAGTACTTC. Translating it yields CASSLGQNQETQYF. V and J are TRBV7-9 and TRBJ2-5; TRBD1 agrees at 7 bases. The V gene end was trimmed by 3 bases and the J gene end by 0 bases; junction bases not matched to a gene: 1. Germline V lookup: CDR1 SEHNR, CDR2 FQNEAQ (reference sequence). The CDR3 length is 14 residues.

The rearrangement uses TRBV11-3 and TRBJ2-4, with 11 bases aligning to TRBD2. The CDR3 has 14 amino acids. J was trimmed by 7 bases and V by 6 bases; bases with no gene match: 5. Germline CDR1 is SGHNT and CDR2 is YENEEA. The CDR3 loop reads CASSPIAGGNIQYF. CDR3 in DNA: TGTGCCAGCAGTCCGATAGCGGGGGGGAACATTCAGTACTTC.

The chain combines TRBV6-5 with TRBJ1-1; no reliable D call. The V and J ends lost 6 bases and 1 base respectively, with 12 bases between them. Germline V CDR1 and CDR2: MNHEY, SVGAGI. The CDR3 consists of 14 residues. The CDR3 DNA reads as TGTGCCAGCAGGAAACCTGATGGGAACACTGAAGCTTTCTTT. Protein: CASRKPDGNTEAFF.

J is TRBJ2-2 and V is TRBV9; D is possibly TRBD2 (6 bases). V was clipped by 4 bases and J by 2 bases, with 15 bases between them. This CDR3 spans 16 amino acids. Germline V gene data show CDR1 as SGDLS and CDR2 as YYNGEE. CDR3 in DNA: TGTGCCAGCAGCCCCTCCTCGGGGGTAAACACCGGGGAGCTGTTTTTT. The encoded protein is CASSPSSGVNTGELFF. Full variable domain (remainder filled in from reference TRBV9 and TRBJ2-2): DSGVTQTPKHLITATGQRVTLRCSPRSGDLSVYWYQQSLDQGLQFLIQYYNGEERAKGNILERFSAQQFPDLHSELNLSSLELGDSALYFCASSPSSGVNTGELFFGEGSRLTVL.

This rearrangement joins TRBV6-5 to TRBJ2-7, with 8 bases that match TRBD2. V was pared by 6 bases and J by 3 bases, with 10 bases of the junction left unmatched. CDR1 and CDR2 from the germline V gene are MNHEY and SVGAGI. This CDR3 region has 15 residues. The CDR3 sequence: CASSVTGGVNYEQYF. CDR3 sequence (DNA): TGTGCCAGCAGCGTCACGGGGGGGGTGAACTACGAGCAGTACTTC.

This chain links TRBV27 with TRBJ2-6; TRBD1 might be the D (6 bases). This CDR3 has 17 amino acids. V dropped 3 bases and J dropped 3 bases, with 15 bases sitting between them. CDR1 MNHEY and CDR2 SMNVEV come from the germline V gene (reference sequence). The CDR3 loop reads CASSFRQERGGANVLTF. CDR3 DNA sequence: TGTGCCAGCAGTTTTAGACAGGAGAGGGGTGGGGCCAACGTCCTGACTTTC.

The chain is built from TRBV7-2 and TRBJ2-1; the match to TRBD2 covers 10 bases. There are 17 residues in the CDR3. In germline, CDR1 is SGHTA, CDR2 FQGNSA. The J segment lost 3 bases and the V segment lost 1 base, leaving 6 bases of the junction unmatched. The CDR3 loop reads CASSLEGSGGVYNEQFF. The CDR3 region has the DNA TGTGCCAGCAGCTTAGAGGGCAGCGGGGGGGTCTACAATGAGCAGTTCTTC.

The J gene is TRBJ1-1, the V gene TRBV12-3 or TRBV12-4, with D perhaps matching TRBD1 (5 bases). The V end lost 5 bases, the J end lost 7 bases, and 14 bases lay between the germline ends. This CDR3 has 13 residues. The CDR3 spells CASSPQLRGEAFF. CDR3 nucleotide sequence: TGTGCCAGCAGTCCCCAGTTAAGGGGTGAAGCTTTCTTT.

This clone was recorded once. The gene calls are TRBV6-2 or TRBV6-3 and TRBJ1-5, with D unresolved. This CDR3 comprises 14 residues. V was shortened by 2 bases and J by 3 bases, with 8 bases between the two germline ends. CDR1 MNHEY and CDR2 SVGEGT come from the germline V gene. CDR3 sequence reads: CASSYRRSNQPQHF. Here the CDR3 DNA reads TGTGCCAGCAGTTACAGGCGGTCCAATCAGCCCCAGCATTTT.

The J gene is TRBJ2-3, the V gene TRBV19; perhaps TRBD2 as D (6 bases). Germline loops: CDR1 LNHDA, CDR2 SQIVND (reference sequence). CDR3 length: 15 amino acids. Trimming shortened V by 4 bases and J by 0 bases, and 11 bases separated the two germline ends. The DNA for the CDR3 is TGTGCCAGTAGTAGGGACTTGTCTAGCACAGATACGCAGTATTTT. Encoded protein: CASSRDLSSTDTQYF.

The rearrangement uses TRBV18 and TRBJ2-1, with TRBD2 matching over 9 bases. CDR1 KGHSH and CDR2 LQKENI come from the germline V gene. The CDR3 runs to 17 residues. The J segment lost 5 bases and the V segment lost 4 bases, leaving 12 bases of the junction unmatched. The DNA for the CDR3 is TGTGCCAGCTCACTACGATTCGGACTAGCGCCCGACAATGAGCAGTTCTTC. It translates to CASSLRFGLAPDNEQFF.

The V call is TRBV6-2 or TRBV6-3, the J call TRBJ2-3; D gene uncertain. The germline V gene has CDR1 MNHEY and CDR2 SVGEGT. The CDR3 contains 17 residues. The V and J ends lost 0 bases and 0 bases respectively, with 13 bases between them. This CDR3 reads CASSYSIGDPSTDTQYF. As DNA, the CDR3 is TGTGCCAGCAGTTACTCGATTGGAGACCCCAGCACAGATACGCAGTATTTT.

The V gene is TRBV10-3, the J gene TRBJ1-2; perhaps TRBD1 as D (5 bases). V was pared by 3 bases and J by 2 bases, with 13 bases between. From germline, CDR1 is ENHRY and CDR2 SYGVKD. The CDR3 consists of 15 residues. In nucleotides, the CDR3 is TGTGCCATCAGTGATCCGGGGGGTCCCAACTATGGCTACACCTTC. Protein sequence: CAISDPGGPNYGYTF.

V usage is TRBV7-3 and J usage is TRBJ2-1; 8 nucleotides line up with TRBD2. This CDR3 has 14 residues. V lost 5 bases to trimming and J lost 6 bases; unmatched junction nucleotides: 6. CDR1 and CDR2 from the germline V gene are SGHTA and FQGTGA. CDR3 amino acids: CASSPGGAVNEQFF. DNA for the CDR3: TGTGCCAGCAGCCCCGGGGGGGCCGTCAATGAGCAGTTCTTC. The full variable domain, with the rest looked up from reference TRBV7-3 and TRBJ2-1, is GAGVSQTPSNKVTEKGKYVELRCDPISGHTALYWYRQSLGQGPEFLIYFQGTGAADDSGLPNDRFFAVRPEGSVSTLKIQRTERGDSAVYLCASSPGGAVNEQFFGPGTRLTVL.